The 16 T cell receptor beta chains listed next were all sequenced from one sample in a study of shared clonotypes between healthy human individuals. Sequencing used immunoSEQ multiplex PCR; TCRdb keeps in-frame clones, though not all of them. Of fewer than 550,000 clones in the sample, 60% to 80% were seen once. The sample taken for sequencing was PBMCs. These receptors all stem from a woman between 35 and 50 years old in good health. Some clones in this sample may be carry-over from other donors' samples.

The V call is TRBV7-2, the J call TRBJ1-1, with TRBD1 matching over 8 bases. Germline CDR1 reads SGHTA; CDR2 reads FQGNSA. V lost 7 bases, J lost 2 bases, and 6 bases stayed unmatched. The CDR3 is 14 residues long. CDR3 sequence (DNA): TGTGCCAGCACCCTGGACAGGGCTAACACTGAAGCTTTCTTT. Protein product: CASTLDRANTEAFF.

The gene calls are TRBV18 and TRBJ2-7; TRBD1 is a possible D gene (5 bases). With 1 base removed from V and 2 bases from J, the gap between germline ends came to 12 bases. The CDR3 is 15 amino acids. The germline V gene has CDR1 KGHSH and CDR2 LQKENI. CDR3 coding DNA: TGTGCCAGCTCACCACGAACAGGTGCCCCCTACGAGCAGTACTTC. This sequence encodes CASSPRTGAPYEQYF. Drawing the rest from reference TRBV18 and TRBJ2-7, the complete variable domain is NAGVMQNPRHLVRRRGQEARLRCSPMKGHSHVYWYRQLPEEGLKFMVYLQKENIIDESGMPKERFSAEFPKEGPSILRIQQVVRGDSAAYFCASSPRTGAPYEQYFGPGTRLTVT.

The sample holds many counts of this clone. The chain recombines TRBV6-7 with TRBJ1-4, with TRBD1 matching 8 bases. TRBV6-7 is treated as an ORF (open reading frame) with a function not yet certain. CDR3 length equals 17 residues. Losses at the gene ends were 4 bases for V and 0 bases for J; bases not matched to a gene: 7. The CDR3 region is CASSSDRAHATNEKLFF. CDR3 nucleotides: TGTGCCAGCAGTTCGGACAGGGCCCATGCAACTAATGAAAAACTGTTTTTT.

Here the CDR3 reads CASSPTGTRTDTQYF. The CDR3 DNA is TGTGCCAGCAGCCCGACCGGGACCAGAACAGATACGCAGTATTTT. The chain links TRBV28 to TRBJ2-3; D assignment may be TRBD1 or TRBD2 (5 bases each). The germline V and J ends were trimmed by 6 bases and 3 bases, with 16 bases remaining between them. This CDR3 is built from 15 residues. Germline V gives CDR1 MDHEN, CDR2 SYDVKM.

This chain links TRBV4-2 with TRBJ2-1; possibly TRBD2 for D (5 bases). Looked up from germline, CDR1 is LGHNA and CDR2 is YNFKEQ. Trimming cost V 0 bases and J 7 bases, with 13 bases left between them. The length of the CDR3 is 15 residues. CDR3 in amino acids: CASSQDRDWGNEQFF. CDR3 nucleotides: TGTGCCAGCAGCCAAGATCGGGATTGGGGAAATGAGCAGTTCTTC.

The rearrangement joins TRBV4-1 to TRBJ2-1; D may correspond to TRBD1 or TRBD2 (5 bases each). From germline, CDR1 is MGHRA and CDR2 YSYEKL. The CDR3 loop spans 13 amino acids. Trimming took off 1 base at V and 8 bases at J, with 9 bases between the two ends. The CDR3 spells CASSQGGGDEQFF. CDR3 DNA: TGCGCCAGCAGCCAAGGTGGGGGAGATGAGCAGTTCTTC.

The rearrangement uses TRBV5-1 and TRBJ2-7, with 8 bases lining up with TRBD1. The germline CDR1 and CDR2 sequences are SGHRS and YFSETQ. The CDR3 loop spans 14 amino acids. Trimming removed 4 bases from V and 5 bases from J; junction bases left unmatched: 8. The DNA of the CDR3 is TGCGCCAGCAGCCTGGACAGGGATCCGGACGAGCAGTACTTC. Its protein is CASSLDRDPDEQYF.

The rearrangement joins TRBV4-2 to TRBJ2-1; TRBD2 matches 9 bases. CDR3 length: 16 residues. V shed 0 bases and J 9 bases; nucleotides not matched to a gene: 9. Per the germline V gene, CDR1 is LGHNA and CDR2 is YNFKEQ. In nucleotides, the CDR3 is TGTGCCAGCAGCCAAGAGGCGGGAGGGCCGTCGGGTGAGCAGTTCTTC. Translating gives CASSQEAGGPSGEQFF.

V is TRBV14 and J is TRBJ2-7, with 9 bases matching TRBD2. The junction had 5 bases not matched to a gene; V was cut back by 8 bases and J by 0 bases. The germline CDR1 and CDR2 sequences are SGHDN and FVKESK. The CDR3 contains 14 residues. The CDR3 sequence: CASSNSGSSYEQYF. The CDR3 DNA follows: TGTGCCAGCTCAAATAGCGGGAGCTCCTACGAGCAGTACTTC.

The chain recombines TRBV30 with TRBJ2-7; D may correspond to TRBD1 or TRBD2 (6 bases each). The J call is in doubt because the DNA end fits TRBJ2-1 better. The CDR3 runs 17 residues. CDR1 and CDR2 from the germline V gene are GTSNPN and SVGIG (reference sequence). Here the CDR3 DNA reads TGTGCCTGGAGGGGTGGATTAGGGGGGCGCACCTACAATGAGCAGTTCTTC. Amino acid sequence: CAWRGGLGGRTYNEQFF.

The J gene is TRBJ1-1, the V gene TRBV18; TRBD1 might be the D (5 bases). Per the germline V gene, CDR1 is KGHSH and CDR2 is LQKENI. The V end was cut by 5 bases, the J end by 2 bases, with 12 bases between. The CDR3 runs 14 residues. For the CDR3, the DNA is TGTGCCAGCTCAGTTCAGGGACCCAACACTGAAGCTTTCTTT. It encodes CASSVQGPNTEAFF. Combining the CDR3 with reference TRBV18 and TRBJ1-1 gives the whole variable domain NAGVMQNPRHLVRRRGQEARLRCSPMKGHSHVYWYRQLPEEGLKFMVYLQKENIIDESGMPKERFSAEFPKEGPSILRIQQVVRGDSAAYFCASSVQGPNTEAFFGQGTRLTVV.

The rearrangement uses TRBV10-2 and TRBJ1-4; D remains unclear. V was cut by 0 bases and J by 7 bases, with 15 bases left in between. Germline CDR1 reads WSHSY; CDR2 reads SAAADI. The CDR3 has 16 amino acids. The CDR3 is CASSESIGRFREKLFF. The CDR3 DNA reads as TGCGCCAGCAGTGAGTCGATTGGAAGGTTTCGTGAAAAACTGTTTTTT.

The chain has TRBV5-1 and TRBJ1-2; 7 nucleotides match TRBD1. Germline V gene data show CDR1 as SGHRS and CDR2 as YFSETQ. V trimming: 0 bases; J trimming: 7 bases; junction bases outside the gene matches: 9. This CDR3 region has 15 residues. The CDR3 DNA reads as TGCGCCAGCAGCTTGGAGGGGTCAGGGGGAGGTGGCTACACCTTC. This codes for CASSLEGSGGGGYTF.

This chain joins TRBV5-4 and TRBJ2-1, with 8 bases that match TRBD2. The CDR3 runs to 15 residues. Germline assignment: CDR1 SGHNT and CDR2 YYREEE (reference sequence). Losses at the gene ends were 4 bases for V and 7 bases for J; bases not matched to a gene: 10. CDR3 bases: TGTGCCAGCAGCCCCGGGAGGGCCTTCGGTAATGAGCAGTTCTTC. Translated: CASSPGRAFGNEQFF.

The chain links TRBV6-5 to TRBJ2-1; 7 bases are shared with TRBD1. The J segment lost 4 bases and the V segment lost 2 bases, leaving 5 bases of the junction unmatched. The CDR3 is 15 residues long. Germline V CDR1 and CDR2: MNHEY, SVGAGI. Here the CDR3 reads CASSYVGTAYNEQFF. CDR3 nucleotide sequence: TGTGCCAGCAGTTACGTGGGGACAGCTTACAATGAGCAGTTCTTC.

The CDR3 spells CASSRLAGPYNEQFF. In DNA, the CDR3 is TGTGCCAGCAGCCGGCTAGCGGGGCCGTACAATGAGCAGTTCTTC. The chain recombines TRBV7-9 with TRBJ2-1; 9 bases agree with TRBD2. CDR1 and CDR2 from the germline V gene are SEHNR and FQNEAQ (reference sequence). Trimming cost V 5 bases and J 4 bases; bases outside gene matches: 6. The CDR3 covers 15 residues. Combining the CDR3 with reference TRBV7-9 and TRBJ2-1 gives the whole variable domain DTGVSQNPRHKITKRGQNVTFRCDPISEHNRLYWYRQTLGQGPEFLTYFQNEAQLEKSRLLSDRFSAERPKGSFSTLEIQRTEQGDSAMYLCASSRLAGPYNEQFFGPGTRLTVL.